These T cell receptor beta chains were read from a single sample in a study of T-cell reconstitution after alpha-beta-depleted transplantation in children. A single record per CDR3 protein comes from TCRdb applying MiXCR to the PCR reads. The data contain around 94,000 distinct CDR3 sequences, around 7% of them singletons. The specimen comprised PBMCs, sampled before TCRalphabeta/CD19-depleted stem cell transplant. The origin of the receptors is a boy aged 2-15 years with acute lymphoblastic leukemia, due to receive a stem cell transplant. The CDR3 runs from the conserved cysteine through the conserved F or W. Fields, in order: D gene, V gene, J gene, clone size, CDR3 DNA, CDR3 protein. A D gene is named only where the DNA matches it firmly. Some rows mark clone size as missing; the rest say once, few, many or name a class of expanded clone.

>.|TRBV7-9|TRBJ2-7|many
TGTGCCAGCAGCTTATCCGTGAACGAGCAGTACTTC
CASSLSVNEQYF
>.|TRBV3-1|TRBJ2-1|many
TGTGCCAGCAGTCTCCCGACTAGGAGCAATGAGCAGTTCTTC
CASSLPTRSNEQFF
>.|TRBV12-3/TRBV12-4|TRBJ2-2|few
TGTGCCAGCAGTGCCCCCTACGGGGGGCCCGGGGAGCTGTTTTTT
CASSAPYGGPGELFF
>TRBD2|TRBV5-1|TRBJ2-1|.
TGCGCCAGCACCCTCAGCGGGGGGTACTACAATGAGCAGTTCTTC
CASTLSGGYYNEQFF
>.|TRBV4-2|TRBJ1-2|.
TGTGCCAGCAGCCAATCTATCCAAGATGGCTACACCTTC
CASSQSIQDGYTF
>.|TRBV4-3|TRBJ2-7|many
TGCGCCAGCAGCCAAGATGCGGGTTCCTACGAGCAGTACTTC
CASSQDAGSYEQYF
>TRBD1|TRBV20-1|TRBJ2-7|many
TGCAGTGCTCTCAGGACAGGGAGCCACGAGCAGTACTTC
CSALRTGSHEQYF
>TRBD1|TRBV7-9|TRBJ2-2|few
TGTGCCAGCAGCTACGGGACAGGAGGAACCGGGGAGCTGTTTTTT
CASSYGTGGTGELFF
>TRBD2|TRBV20-1|TRBJ2-3|few
TGCAGTGTCCCGTCCCCGCTGGCGGGGGGGCCAGGTGATACGCAGTATTTT
CSVPSPLAGGPGDTQYF
>.|TRBV7-6|TRBJ1-1|many
TGTGCCAGCAGCTCACCCAGTCAGAACACTGAAGCTTTCTTT
CASSSPSQNTEAFF
>.|TRBV7-2|TRBJ1-5|few
TGTGCCAGCAGCTTAGATGGTCGGAGCAATCAGCCCCAGCATTTT
CASSLDGRSNQPQHF
>TRBD1|TRBV27|TRBJ1-2|.
TGTGCCAGCAGTCAAGGACAGGGGGGGGTTGGCTACACCTTC
CASSQGQGGVGYTF
>.|TRBV5-1|TRBJ1-2|few
TGCGCCAGCAGCTTGGCCCCAGGGAGGGCGGAGTGGACCTTC
CASSLAPGRAEWTF
>TRBD2|TRBV6-4|TRBJ2-3|many
TGTGCCAGCAGTGACGGGACTAGCAGCACAGATACGCAGTATTTT
CASSDGTSSTDTQYF
>.|TRBV3-1|TRBJ1-4|many
TGTGCCAGCAGCCAATGGGGAACCGACAACATCGCAACTAATGAAAAACTGTTTTTT
CASSQWGTDNIATNEKLFF
>TRBD1|TRBV6-1|TRBJ2-7|.
TGTGCCAGCAGTGAAGGACAGGGGGGAGGCTCCTACGAGCAGTACTTC
CASSEGQGGGSYEQYF
>.|TRBV6-1|TRBJ1-4|.
TGTGCCAGCACCAGGTCTTCAACTAATGAAAAACTGTTTTTT
CASTRSSTNEKLFF
>.|TRBV6-1|TRBJ2-1|.
TGTGCCAGCAAACGGGACTCCTTTAGCTACAATGAGCAGTTCTTC
CASKRDSFSYNEQFF
>TRBD1|TRBV28|TRBJ2-2|.
TGTGCCAGCAGTCCGGAATTGGGGACAGGGCGTACCGGGGAGCTGTTTTTT
CASSPELGTGRTGELFF
>TRBD1|TRBV5-6|TRBJ1-2|.
TGTGCCAGCAGCTTGGCCGGGGACAGCTCTAACTATGGCTACACCTTC
CASSLAGDSSNYGYTF
>.|TRBV6-5|TRBJ2-7|few
TGTGCCAGCAGTTACTCTTACAGGGCACCGAGGGAGCAGTACTTC
CASSYSYRAPREQYF
>.|TRBV7-3|TRBJ2-1|many
TGTGCCAGCAGCTTAGTTAGGTCAGGGTTGCAGTTCTTC
CASSLVRSGLQFF
>.|TRBV4-3|TRBJ1-3|.
TGCGCCAGCAGCCTAGGGGTGGCTGGAAACACCATATATTTT
CASSLGVAGNTIYF
>.|TRBV6-1|TRBJ2-4|many
TGTGCCAGCATCGGGGGAAGAAACATTCAGTACTTC
CASIGGRNIQYF
>.|TRBV2|TRBJ2-7|many
TGTGCCAGCAGCACGGGACTCTTCTTGGGGGAGCAGTACTTC
CASSTGLFLGEQYF
>.|TRBV6-5|TRBJ1-2|many
TGTGCCAGCAGTTACTCGGAGGTTCGGTATGGCTACACCTTC
CASSYSEVRYGYTF
>.|TRBV2|TRBJ2-6|many
TGTGCCAGCGTGGCCTCTGGGGCCAACGTCCTGACTTTC
CASVASGANVLTF
>.|TRBV25-1|TRBJ2-1|many
TGTGCCAGCAGTAAAGGGTACAATGAGCAGTTCTTC
CASSKGYNEQFF
>.|TRBV7-8|TRBJ1-3|many
TGTGCCAGCAGCTTCGCGGACTCAGTCGCTGGAAACACCATATATTTT
CASSFADSVAGNTIYF
>.|TRBV7-2|TRBJ1-3|.
TGTGCCAGCAGCCCGGGGGGGGGAAGGGTAGCGGGAAACACCATATATTTT
CASSPGGGRVAGNTIYF
>.|TRBV5-1|TRBJ2-4|few
TGCGCCAGCAGCCCGGACAGCAAAAACATTCAGTACTTC
CASSPDSKNIQYF
>.|TRBV5-1|TRBJ1-6|few
TGCGCCAGCATCTTGGAGTACAGGGAGCCGTGGAGGAATTCACCCCTCCACTTT
CASILEYREPWRNSPLHF
>TRBD2|TRBV20-1|TRBJ2-5|few
TGCAGTGCTACCCCCGCGGGGGGGCCCGAAGAGACCCAGTACTTC
CSATPAGGPEETQYF
>.|TRBV4-3|TRBJ1-6|few
TGCGCCAGCAGCCAAGAAACCGGTTTGAATTCACCCCTCCACTTT
CASSQETGLNSPLHF
>TRBD2|TRBV12-3/TRBV12-4|TRBJ2-3|many
TGTGCCAGCAGTTTAGCGAGACGGGGGGGTACGAATACGCAGTATTTT
CASSLARRGGTNTQYF
>.|TRBV6-5|TRBJ1-5|.
TGTGCCAGCAGTTCCCGGGGGGGAGCTCAGCCCCAGCATTTT
CASSSRGGAQPQHF
>.|TRBV15|TRBJ2-5|few
TGTGCCACCAGCAGACGTACCCTGGGAGAGTACCAAGAGACCCAGTACTTC
CATSRRTLGEYQETQYF
>.|TRBV5-1|TRBJ2-2|many
TGCGCCAGCAGCCCGGTGTCGGACACGAACACCGGGGAGCTGTTTTTT
CASSPVSDTNTGELFF
>TRBD2|TRBV5-1|TRBJ2-5|few
TGCGCCAGCAGCTTGTCGGGGGGGACGCAAGAGACCCAGTACTTC
CASSLSGGTQETQYF
>.|TRBV7-6|TRBJ1-5|.
TGTGCCAGCAGCTCATCTAGGTATCAGCCCCAGCATTTT
CASSSSRYQPQHF
>TRBD2|TRBV4-1|TRBJ2-1|.
TGCGCCAGCAGCCAGAGAACAGCGGGGGGGTCGTACAATGAGCAGTTCTTC
CASSQRTAGGSYNEQFF
>.|TRBV29-1|TRBJ2-1|.
TGCAGCGTTGAGCTTTCAGGCACCCATGAGCAGTTCTTC
CSVELSGTHEQFF
>TRBD2|TRBV19|TRBJ2-1|few
TGTGCCAGTAGTAAGGCTAGCGGGGGGGCCTTCGCCTACAATGAGCAGTTCTTC
CASSKASGGAFAYNEQFF
>.|TRBV4-1|TRBJ1-2|.
TGCGCCAGCAGCCAAGACAGTCAAGGGCTTGGCTACACCTTC
CASSQDSQGLGYTF
>.|TRBV5-6|TRBJ2-5|many
TGTGCCAGCAGCTCAGGGGGGGCCGAAGAGACCCAGTACTTC
CASSSGGAEETQYF
>.|TRBV9|TRBJ1-1|few
TGTGCCAGCAGCGCTAGCCCCACTGAAGCTTTCTTT
CASSASPTEAFF
>.|TRBV29-1|TRBJ1-1|many
TGCAGCGTGCCCCTTGGGGCTGAAGCTTTCTTT
CSVPLGAEAFF
>.|TRBV4-3|TRBJ1-6|.
TGCGCCAGCAGCCAAGATGGGCCAGGGAATCGGTCACCCCTCCACTTT
CASSQDGPGNRSPLHF
>.|TRBV20-1|TRBJ2-7|.
TGCAGTGCCACCCTGGCCGCCGAGCAGTACTTC
CSATLAAEQYF
>TRBD1|TRBV6-1|TRBJ2-7|.
TGTGCCAGCAGCGAGCCGGGACAGGGGGCTGGCGAGCAGTACTTC
CASSEPGQGAGEQYF
>.|TRBV20-1|TRBJ2-1|.
TGCAGTGCTAGATCGCCGATAGTCACCAATGAGCAGTTCTTC
CSARSPIVTNEQFF
>TRBD1|TRBV25-1|TRBJ2-3|.
TGTGCCAGCAGTGCCTTAGGACAGGGAAGCACAGATACGCAGTATTTT
CASSALGQGSTDTQYF
>TRBD2|TRBV11-2|TRBJ2-3|.
TGTGCCAGCAGCTTAGATACCCTAGCGGCAAGCACAGATACGCAGTATTTT
CASSLDTLAASTDTQYF